This TCR beta chain was identified in a study of cytomegalovirus exposure and HLA in healthy donors (dated by TCRdb to about 2017). Describing the broader study: An earlier analysis of 587 of the donors reported about 260 Gb of sequence data and around 100 million unique TCR beta sequences obtained from approximately 180 million T cells. An early release that covered about 600 HLA-typed donors contained 250 to 350 gigabases of sequencing data and about 93 million unique TCR sequences. Among the 398 genotyped donors, about 85% belonged to the genetic ancestry cluster associated with self-reported Caucasian donors. The study was designed to test whether signatures of past pathogen exposure could be identified by cataloging public T cell receptors. Using immunosequencing, the study profiled T cell repertoires from fewer than 700 subjects and related those repertoires to cytomegalovirus serostatus. In addition to the first cohort of approximately 650 subjects, a separate validation cohort of approximately 120 different subjects was used. High-throughput TCR immunosequencing, statistical association of individual TCRs with disease status, and machine learning were combined to predict cytomegalovirus infection status. To study patterns of TCR occurrence, a later analysis re-analyzed previously published TCR beta repertoires from several hundred donors and added high-resolution HLA genotyping. Rather than drawing on any new phenotypic data, the later analysis identified candidate immune exposures from TCR beta sequences and the way those sequences occurred across donors. An earlier analysis of approximately 580 of the donors used high-throughput TCR beta sequencing to judge whether each TCR beta V gene segment behaved as functional or pseudogenic. Donor age, sex, ethnicity and CMV serostatus were compiled alongside the repertoire data. A later genetic analysis used genome-wide SNP genotypes for about three fifths of the 666 donors, treating that subset as a discovery cohort. All discovery cohort repertoires had been generated using a single sequencing platform. Both class I and class II loci were covered by HLA typing, at four-digit resolution. The number of typed donors differed by locus: about 629-630 for A, B, C, DRB1 and DQB1; 500 to 550 for DQA1; 606 for DPA1; and around 490 for DPB1. Roughly 5 DR-DQ haplotypes were handled as single units for association and clustering, since linkage in the cohort was strong. On average, 235,054 unique TCR beta nucleotide sequences were sequenced per donor among 300 to 500 genotyped donors of the cohort, with roughly 20% of those sequences being non-productive.

Receptor amplification or capture employed the immunoSEQ multiplex PCR assay. A mixture of 60 forward primers for TCR Vbeta segments and 13 reverse primers for TCR Jbeta segments was used in the multiplex PCR. The CDR3 region of rearranged TCR beta genes was amplified from genomic DNA with a multiplex PCR assay. The Illumina HiSeq System was used to sequence the amplified TCR beta libraries as 87-base-pair reads. Concerning the study's data processing: In a later analysis, 70 million to 95 million unique TCR beta chains were counted across the 500 to 850 repertoires, and roughly 11 million of these chains were shared by at least two donors. A nearest-neighbor algorithm error-corrected the raw reads and collapsed the reads into unique sequences, merging closely related sequences to remove PCR and sequencing errors. V, D and J gene segments were assigned by aligning CDR3 sequences to IMGT reference sequences. For a sequence to be retained, a match of at least six nucleotides was required to both a V gene segment and a J gene segment. A rearrangement was called productive if the CDR3 had no stop codons and remained in frame with V and J, and every other rearrangement was called non-productive. Following IMGT convention, CDR3 was defined as the stretch from the second conserved V-encoded cysteine up to the conserved J-encoded phenylalanine. The earlier analysis of a few hundred of the donors excluded any sequence lacking an unambiguous match to a single V gene segment. In an earlier analysis of several hundred of the donors, V segments were called functional above 56.7% productive rearrangements and were called segregating when the between-donor standard deviation exceeded 5%. To diagnose cytomegalovirus status from the catalog of TCR beta chain sequences, a statistical classification framework was built. A later analysis assigned V and J genes by comparing TCR nucleotide sequences with IMGT/GENE-DB human TR gene sequences. In a later analysis, CDR3 sequences and most-parsimonious VDJ recombination scenarios were assigned using the TCRdist pipeline. In a later analysis, each TCR beta chain was defined by its CDR3 amino acid sequence together with its V-gene family, and reads without a unique V-gene family were excluded. In a later analysis, some 600 highly shared, low-generation-probability nucleotide sequences were removed to address suspected cross-contamination and a sequencing artifact. A later analysis calculated a clonal expansion index for each public chain from normalized within-repertoire ranks of inferred template counts. Generation probabilities in a later analysis came from a VDJ recombination model fitted to out-of-frame rearrangements, and those results were checked against IGoR. In a later analysis, hypergeometric tests were used to score TCR-TCR, TCR-HLA and TCR-CMV co-occurrence, with a repertoire-size bias correction applied to TCR pairs. To estimate false discovery rates, a later analysis permuted the HLA or CMV assignments 20 times. In a later analysis, co-occurring TCRs were grouped with DBSCAN, and TCRdist sequence similarity was added when clustering was performed within HLA-allele-positive subsets. For co-occurrence clustering, repertoires with fewer than 30,000 or more than 120,000 public chains were excluded, along with five repertoires with anomalous nucleotide sharing. Held by TCRdb, this immuneACCESS table contains in-frame sequences only and omits some clones. Under half of the omission traces to an unresolved V gene where checked; the cause of the rest is unknown. V, J and clone size are those of that table, while D and trimming were read from the DNA. This sample's clone table shows 220,000 or so clones. Of the sample, 1.1% falls within the top ten clones.

Note on this clone: Its antigen is unknown.

The cohort consisted of 666 healthy bone marrow donors. All cohort members were sampled while nominally healthy, although unrecorded immune exposures were likely present. The donor tested CMV seropositive and was one of the 289 seropositive cohort members. A peripheral blood sample was provided by each donor, and peripheral blood mononuclear cells were used for TCR beta sequencing. The Qiagen DNeasy Blood Extraction Kit was used to extract genomic DNA from the blood cell samples. What the study reported, not specific to this receptor: A cluster of highly shared sequence variants was judged likely to represent a technical artifact of the sequencing pipeline. Several of the top co-occurrence clusters appeared to be linked to parvovirus B19, influenza, CMV and Epstein-Barr virus, according to a later analysis. Roughly uniform sequencing depth across donors was assumed in presence/absence analyses, although this assumption may not hold. A later analysis found that HLA-associated TCR beta chains were more clonally expanded and had lower generation probabilities than equally common non-associated chains. The authors suggested that the approach could potentially be extended to other disease states and immunological phenotypes. In vitro tests confirmed that a few of the cytomegalovirus-associated TCR beta chains recognize cytomegalovirus antigens. Because counts were too low, under 20 rarely observed V segments, including chromosome 9 orphons, were left out of the earlier analysis of a few hundred of the donors. In this cohort, only TCR beta chains were sequenced, and detectable features were limited by the absence of alpha or paired-chain data. When HLA alleles, especially DR and DQ, strongly co-occurred, TCR associations were difficult to assign to individual alleles. In an earlier analysis of 587 of the donors, most TCR beta V segments appeared in productive rearrangements about 90% or about 30% of the time, broadly matching IMGT annotations. In a later analysis, TCR association rates were found to vary across HLA loci, with the most associated TCRs seen for DRB1 alleles and the fewest for HLA-C alleles. Compared with the approximately 670-donor mean, donors in an Asian-associated ancestry cluster had fewer N-insertions in productive TCRs, according to a later genetic analysis. A further reported finding was that TCR beta sequences accurately predicted the HLA-A and HLA-B alleles for most subjects in the first cohort. The study listed around 160 TCR beta chains as associated with cytomegalovirus. A later genetic analysis associated a missense DCLRE1C variant with V-gene and J-gene trimming of TCR beta chains, and an independent cohort replicated the association. In both the original and validation cohorts, the classifier was reported to diagnose cytomegalovirus status with high specificity and sensitivity. A later analysis associated 16,951 TCR beta sequences with specific HLA alleles at a false discovery rate of 0.05. Across donors, most TCR sequences were observed very rarely, whereas some public TCRs were present in many individuals. Linkage disequilibrium might explain the correlated functional status among segregating V segments, but an unknown experimental factor could not be excluded. A later analysis found that most CMV-associated TCR beta chains appeared HLA-restricted, with HLA associations seemingly driven largely by CMV exposure. Because HLA typing was unavailable for some donors at each locus, only the typed subset was used in association tests. The only immune exposure information available for the cohort was CMV serostatus.

Sequencing used PBMCs. The receptor was isolated from a girl aged 2 to 9 in good health and CMV-seropositive.

At the DNA level, the sequence is TGTGCCAGTAGCTCTCACTTCGGGGGGGGTAGCAATCAGCCCCAGCATTTT. It encodes CASSSHFGGGSNQPQHF. The sequence joins TRBV19 to TRBJ1-5; TRBD1 is a possible D gene, resting on 5 matching bases. From a lookup of the germline V gene (reference sequence), CDR1 and CDR2 are LNHDA and SQIVND. Its CDR3 holds 17 amino acids, cysteine through phenylalanine. Of the read, only the CDR3 DNA is kept; its 51 bases are in frame from base 1. V is cut by 6 bases and J by 0 bases, and the space between the germline ends is 18 bases.